This is a list of T cell receptor beta chains from one sample in a study of CD8 T cells in Susac syndrome. Each CDR3 protein is one row after TCRdb ran MiXCR on the immunoSEQ multiplex PCR reads. The sample lists around 180,000 distinct CDR3 sequences; around 95% were seen once. The source material was CD4+ T cells from PBMCs. These receptors were obtained from a human donor with multiple sclerosis. CDR3s include the opening cysteine and the closing phenylalanine or tryptophan. The D gene is left open where the match is weak. The size of a clone is reported for some rows only, either as once, few or many, or as a class for expanded clones.

size,length,J,V,D,CDR3,DNA
-,14,TRBJ1-2,TRBV6-5,-,CASSYGALGYGYTF,TGTGCCAGCAGTTACGGGGCGCTGGGCTATGGCTACACCTTC
-,14,TRBJ1-5,TRBV19,-,CASSLGFSNQPQHF,TGTGCCAGTAGTTTGGGATTCAGCAATCAGCCCCAGCATTTT
-,15,TRBJ1-5,TRBV6-5,-,CASRPRRDTNQPQHF,TGTGCCAGCAGACCACGAAGGGACACTAATCAGCCCCAGCATTTT
few,14,TRBJ2-7,TRBV7-2,TRBD1,CASSFGTGTYEQYF,TGTGCCAGCAGTTTCGGGACAGGGACCTACGAGCAGTACTTC
-,14,TRBJ1-6,TRBV12-3/TRBV12-4,-,CASSFSSENSPLHF,TGTGCCAGCAGTTTTTCGTCCGAAAATTCACCCCTCCACTTT
-,16,TRBJ2-1,TRBV5-5,TRBD2,CASSAGTSVLYNEQFF,TGTGCCAGCAGCGCCGGGACTAGCGTTCTGTACAATGAGCAGTTCTTC
-,14,TRBJ1-1,TRBV29-1,-,CSVVGRLGNTEAFF,TGCAGCGTTGTTGGCAGACTGGGGAACACTGAAGCTTTCTTT
-,14,TRBJ2-2,TRBV20-1,-,CSARVVSNTGELFF,TGCAGTGCTAGAGTCGTGTCGAACACCGGGGAGCTGTTTTTT
-,15,TRBJ2-2,TRBV29-1,-,CSVGTLNSGTGELFF,TGCAGCGTTGGAACCCTGAACAGTGGAACCGGGGAGCTGTTTTTT
once,15,TRBJ2-2,TRBV29-1,-,CSVDLLANNTGELFF,TGCAGCGTTGATTTACTAGCTAATAACACCGGGGAGCTGTTTTTT
-,14,TRBJ1-1,TRBV13,-,CASSLGLSGTEAFF,TGTGCCAGCAGCTTAGGCCTATCTGGGACTGAAGCTTTCTTT
-,11,TRBJ2-5,TRBV30,-,CAWSAKETQYF,TGTGCCTGGAGTGCGAAAGAGACCCAGTACTTC
-,17,TRBJ2-5,TRBV21-1,-,CASSRQGSLLGQETQYF,TGTGCCAGCAGTCGACAGGGATCCCTACTAGGACAAGAGACCCAGTACTTC
-,13,TRBJ1-2,TRBV12-3/TRBV12-4,-,CASSRRRTQGYTF,TGTGCCAGCAGCCGCCGACGGACACAGGGCTACACCTTC
-,15,TRBJ2-1,TRBV27,-,CASSLIGRGTNEQFF,TGTGCCAGCAGTTTGATTGGCAGGGGCACGAATGAGCAGTTCTTC
-,16,TRBJ2-1,TRBV5-1,-,CASSLGTVNSYNEQFF,TGCGCCAGCAGCTTGGGGACAGTTAACTCCTACAATGAGCAGTTCTTC
-,17,TRBJ2-1,TRBV20-1,TRBD2,CSASGLAGRRAYNEQFF,TGCAGTGCGTCGGGGCTAGCGGGCCGCCGCGCCTACAATGAGCAGTTCTTC
-,17,TRBJ1-5,TRBV19,-,CASSIHQQDFGNQPQHF,TGTGCCAGTAGCATTCACCAACAGGATTTCGGCAATCAGCCCCAGCATTTT
-,15,TRBJ2-1,TRBV5-1,-,CASSLAGPSYNEQFF,TGCGCCAGCAGCTTGGCAGGTCCTTCCTACAATGAGCAGTTCTTC
-,14,TRBJ1-1,TRBV3-1,-,CASSQSGGYTEAFF,TGTGCCAGCAGCCAATCGGGGGGCTACACTGAAGCTTTCTTT
-,16,TRBJ2-5,TRBV6-1,TRBD2,CASRSALAGAKETQYF,TGTGCCAGCAGGTCCGCACTAGCGGGGGCCAAAGAGACCCAGTACTTC
-,14,TRBJ2-2,TRBV30,-,CAWTSGRSTGELFF,TGTGCCTGGACATCGGGACGGAGCACCGGGGAGCTGTTTTTT
-,14,TRBJ2-7,TRBV3-1,-,CASSQGSVTYEQYF,TGTGCCAGCAGCCAAGGGAGTGTAACCTACGAGCAGTACTTC
-,17,TRBJ2-7,TRBV7-8,TRBD1,CASSLEGPGTGTYEQYF,TGTGCCAGCAGCTTAGAGGGTCCCGGGACAGGGACCTACGAGCAGTACTTC
-,13,TRBJ2-2,TRBV7-9,-,CASSGANTGELFF,TGTGCCAGCAGCGGGGCGAACACCGGGGAGCTGTTTTTT
-,15,TRBJ2-2,TRBV20-1,TRBD1,CSASGQGADTGELFF,TGCAGTGCTAGTGGACAGGGGGCGGACACCGGGGAGCTGTTTTTT
-,16,TRBJ2-1,TRBV25-1,TRBD1,CASSPGGQGVGNEQFF,TGTGCCAGCAGCCCAGGGGGACAGGGAGTAGGAAATGAGCAGTTCTTC
-,11,TRBJ1-2,TRBV19,-,CASSAGHGYTF,TGTGCCAGTAGTGCAGGGCATGGCTACACCTTC
-,14,TRBJ1-6,TRBV2,TRBD1,CARGQETPNSPLHF,TGTGCCAGGGGACAGGAGACTCCTAATTCACCCCTCCACTTT
-,13,TRBJ2-1,TRBV30,-,CALEGDSYNEQFF,TGTGCCTTAGAGGGGGATTCCTACAATGAGCAGTTCTTC
-,11,TRBJ2-7,TRBV3-1,-,CASSLQDEQYF,TGTGCCAGCAGCCTGCAGGACGAGCAGTACTTC
-,13,TRBJ1-2,TRBV10-3,-,CAINGGPDYGYTF,TGTGCCATCAACGGGGGGCCCGACTATGGCTACACCTTC